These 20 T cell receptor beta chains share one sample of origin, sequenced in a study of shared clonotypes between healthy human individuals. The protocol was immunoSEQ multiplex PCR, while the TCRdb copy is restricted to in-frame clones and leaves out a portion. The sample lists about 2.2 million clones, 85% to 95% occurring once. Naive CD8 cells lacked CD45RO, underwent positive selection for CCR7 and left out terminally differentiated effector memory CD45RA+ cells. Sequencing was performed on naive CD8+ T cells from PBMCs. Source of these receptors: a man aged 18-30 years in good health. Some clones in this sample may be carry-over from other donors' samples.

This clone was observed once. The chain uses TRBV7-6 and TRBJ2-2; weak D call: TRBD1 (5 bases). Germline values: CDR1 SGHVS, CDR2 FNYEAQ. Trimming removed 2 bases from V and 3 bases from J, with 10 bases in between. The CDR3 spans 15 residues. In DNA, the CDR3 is TGTGCCAGCAGCTTAATAGGACACGACACCGGGGAGCTGTTTTTT. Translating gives CASSLIGHDTGELFF.

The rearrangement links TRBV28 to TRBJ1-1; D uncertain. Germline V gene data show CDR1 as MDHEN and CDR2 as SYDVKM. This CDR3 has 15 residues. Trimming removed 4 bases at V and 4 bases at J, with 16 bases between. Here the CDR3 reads CASSSVSARGTEAFF. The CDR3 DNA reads TGTGCCAGCAGTTCCGTCAGTGCTAGAGGCACTGAAGCTTTCTTT.

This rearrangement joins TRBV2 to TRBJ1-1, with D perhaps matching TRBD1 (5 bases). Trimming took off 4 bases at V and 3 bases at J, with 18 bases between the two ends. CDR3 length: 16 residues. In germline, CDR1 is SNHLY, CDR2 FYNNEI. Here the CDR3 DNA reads TGTGCCAGCAGTGGGACACCCGGGAATCGGGACACTGAAGCTTTCTTT. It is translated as CASSGTPGNRDTEAFF.

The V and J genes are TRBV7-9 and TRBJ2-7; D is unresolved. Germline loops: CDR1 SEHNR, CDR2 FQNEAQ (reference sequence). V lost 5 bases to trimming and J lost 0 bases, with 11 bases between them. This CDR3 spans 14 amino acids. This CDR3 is CASSHATSSYEQYF. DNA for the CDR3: TGTGCCAGCAGCCATGCAACGAGCTCCTACGAGCAGTACTTC.

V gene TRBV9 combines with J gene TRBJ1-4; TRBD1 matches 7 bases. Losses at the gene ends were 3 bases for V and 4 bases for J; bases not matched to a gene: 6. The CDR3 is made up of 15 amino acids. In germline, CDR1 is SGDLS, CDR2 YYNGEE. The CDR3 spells CASSGLGGVNEKLFF. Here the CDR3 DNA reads TGTGCCAGCAGCGGGCTAGGGGGCGTTAATGAAAAACTGTTTTTT.

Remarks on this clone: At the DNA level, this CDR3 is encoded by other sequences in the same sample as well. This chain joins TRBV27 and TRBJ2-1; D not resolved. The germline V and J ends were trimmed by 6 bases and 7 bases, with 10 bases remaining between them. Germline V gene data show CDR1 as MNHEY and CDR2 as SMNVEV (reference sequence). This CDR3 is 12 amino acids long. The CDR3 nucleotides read TGTGCCAGCAGCCCGAGTGGGAATGAGCAGTTCTTC. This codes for CASSPSGNEQFF.

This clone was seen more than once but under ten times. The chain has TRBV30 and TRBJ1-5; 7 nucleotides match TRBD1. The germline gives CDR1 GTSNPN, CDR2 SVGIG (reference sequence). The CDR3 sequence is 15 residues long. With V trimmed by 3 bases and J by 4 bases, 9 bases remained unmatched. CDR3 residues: CAWSSGTEINQPQHF. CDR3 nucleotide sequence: TGTGCCTGGAGCTCCGGGACAGAGATTAATCAGCCCCAGCATTTT.

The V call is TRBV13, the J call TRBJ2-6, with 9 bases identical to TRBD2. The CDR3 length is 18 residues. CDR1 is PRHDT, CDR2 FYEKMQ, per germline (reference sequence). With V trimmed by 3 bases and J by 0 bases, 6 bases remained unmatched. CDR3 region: CASSFGLAGISGANVLTF. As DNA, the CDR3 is TGTGCCAGCAGCTTCGGGCTAGCGGGGATCTCTGGGGCCAACGTCCTGACTTTC.

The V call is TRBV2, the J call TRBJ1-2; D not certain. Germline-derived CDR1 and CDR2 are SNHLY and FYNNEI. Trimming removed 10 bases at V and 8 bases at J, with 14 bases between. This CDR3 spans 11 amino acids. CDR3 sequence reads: CATKAVYGYTF. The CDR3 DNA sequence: TGTGCCACCAAAGCGGTATACGGCTACACCTTC.

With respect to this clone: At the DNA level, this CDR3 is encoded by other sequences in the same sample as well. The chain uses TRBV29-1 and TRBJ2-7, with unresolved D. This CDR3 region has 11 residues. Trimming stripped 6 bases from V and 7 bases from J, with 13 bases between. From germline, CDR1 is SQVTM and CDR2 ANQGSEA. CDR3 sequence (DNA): TGCAGCGTCGACCTAGGTCTTGAGCAGTACTTC. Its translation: CSVDLGLEQYF.

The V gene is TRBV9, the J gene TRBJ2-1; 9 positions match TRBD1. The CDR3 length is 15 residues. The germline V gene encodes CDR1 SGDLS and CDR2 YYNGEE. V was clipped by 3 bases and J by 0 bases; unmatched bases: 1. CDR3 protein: CASSGTGASYNEQFF. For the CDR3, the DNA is TGTGCCAGCAGCGGGACAGGGGCCTCCTACAATGAGCAGTTCTTC.

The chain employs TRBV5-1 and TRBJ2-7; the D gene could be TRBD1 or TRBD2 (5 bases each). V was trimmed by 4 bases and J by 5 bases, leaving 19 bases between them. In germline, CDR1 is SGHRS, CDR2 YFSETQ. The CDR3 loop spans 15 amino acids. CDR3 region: CASSGRGSLGDEQYF. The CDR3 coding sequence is TGCGCCAGCAGCGGCCGGGGCTCCTTGGGGGACGAGCAGTACTTC.

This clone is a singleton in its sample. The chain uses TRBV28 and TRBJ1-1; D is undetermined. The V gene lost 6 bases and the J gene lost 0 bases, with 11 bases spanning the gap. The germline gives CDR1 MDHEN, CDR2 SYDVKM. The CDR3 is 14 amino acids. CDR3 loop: CASRKHRLNTEAFF. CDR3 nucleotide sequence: TGTGCCAGCAGGAAACACCGGTTGAACACTGAAGCTTTCTTT.

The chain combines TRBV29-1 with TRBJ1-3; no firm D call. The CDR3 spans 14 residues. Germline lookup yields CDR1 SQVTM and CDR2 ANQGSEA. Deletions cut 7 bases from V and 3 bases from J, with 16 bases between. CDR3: CSAPTEGFGNTIYF. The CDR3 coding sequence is TGCAGCGCCCCTACAGAGGGATTTGGAAACACCATATATTTT.

The CDR3 is CASSNDRKTSGRADTQYF. CDR3 DNA: TGTGCCAGCAGTAACGACAGGAAGACTAGCGGGAGGGCAGATACGCAGTATTTT. The chain joins TRBV2 to TRBJ2-3, with 14 bases aligning to TRBD2. The junction had 11 bases not matched to a gene; V was cut back by 5 bases and J by 4 bases. Per the germline V gene, CDR1 is SNHLY and CDR2 is FYNNEI. The CDR3 extends over 18 amino acids.

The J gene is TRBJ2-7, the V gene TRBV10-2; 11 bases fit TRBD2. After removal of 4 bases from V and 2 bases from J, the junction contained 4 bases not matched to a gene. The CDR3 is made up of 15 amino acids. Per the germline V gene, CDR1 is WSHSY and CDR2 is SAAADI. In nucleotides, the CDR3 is TGCGCCAGCAGTGGACTAGCGGGGAGTCCCTACGAGCAGTACTTC. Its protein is CASSGLAGSPYEQYF.

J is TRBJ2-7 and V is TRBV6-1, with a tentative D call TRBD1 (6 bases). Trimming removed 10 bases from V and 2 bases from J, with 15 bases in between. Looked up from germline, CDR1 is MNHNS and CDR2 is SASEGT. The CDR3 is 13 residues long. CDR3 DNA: TGTGCCATCCAAAGAGGGGGTCCCTACGAGCAGTACTTC. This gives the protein CAIQRGGPYEQYF.

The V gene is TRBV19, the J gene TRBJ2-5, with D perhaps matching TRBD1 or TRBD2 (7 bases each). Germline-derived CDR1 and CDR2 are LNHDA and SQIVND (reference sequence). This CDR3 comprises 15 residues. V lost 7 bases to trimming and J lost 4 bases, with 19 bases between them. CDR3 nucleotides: TGTGCCAGTACCTCGGGGGGACAGAATCGAGAGACCCAGTACTTC. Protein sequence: CASTSGGQNRETQYF.

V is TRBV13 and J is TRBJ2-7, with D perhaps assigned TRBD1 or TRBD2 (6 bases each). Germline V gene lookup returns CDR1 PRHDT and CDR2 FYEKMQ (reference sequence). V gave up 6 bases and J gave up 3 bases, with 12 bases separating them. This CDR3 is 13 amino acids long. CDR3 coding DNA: TGTGCCAGCAGGCCCAAGGGGGGCTACGAGCAGTACTTC. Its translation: CASRPKGGYEQYF.

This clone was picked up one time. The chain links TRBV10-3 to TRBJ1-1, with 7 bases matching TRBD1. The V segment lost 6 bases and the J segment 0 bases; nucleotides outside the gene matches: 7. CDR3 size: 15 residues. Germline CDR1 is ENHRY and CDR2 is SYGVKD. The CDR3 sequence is CAISLQGRLNTEAFF. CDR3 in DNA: TGTGCCATCAGCTTACAGGGGCGGCTGAACACTGAAGCTTTCTTT.